A selection of T cell receptor beta chains follows, all from one sample in a study of shared clonotypes between healthy human individuals. Assay used: immunoSEQ multiplex PCR; TCRdb lists only in-frame clones, some missing. The repertoire holds about 2 million clones, approximately 95% seen once, with roughly 0.13% in the top ten. The sample was naive CD4+ T cells sorted from blood. The source of these receptors is a man aged 18 to 35 in good health. CDR3s leave out the opening cysteine and the closing phenylalanine or tryptophan.

v_call	j_call	cdr3_aa
TRBV6-6	TRBJ2-1	ASLPGLAGLNEQF
TRBV28	TRBJ2-6	ASSSGAGANVLT
TRBV4-1	TRBJ2-7	ASSHADFPGEQY
TRBV9	TRBJ1-4	ASSPSTGGNEKLF
TRBV5-1	TRBJ2-5	ASSLAAGRVSETQY
TRBV11-2	TRBJ1-2	ASRRQGSGYT
TRBV4-1	TRBJ2-1	ASSLLPGQYNEQF
TRBV7-2	TRBJ1-5	ASSTDRNQPQH
TRBV28	TRBJ2-5	ASSRPLGGETQY
TRBV10-3	TRBJ1-1	AISDVVKNTEAF
TRBV9	TRBJ2-7	ASSVEGRFTEQY
TRBV10-1	TRBJ2-2	ASRGTGDTGELF
TRBV5-1	TRBJ2-5	ASSLGAGGKETQY
TRBV27	TRBJ2-7	ASRTGIHEQY
TRBV7-2	TRBJ1-2	ASSSQGAGGYT
TRBV5-1	TRBJ1-1	ASSPRTGVNTEAF
TRBV5-1	TRBJ1-2	ASRTALRPPAGIIYGYT
TRBV18	TRBJ2-5	ASSLQPTGVETQY
TRBV7-2	TRBJ2-7	ASRYSGNLYEQY
TRBV2	TRBJ2-2	ASSERTGELF
TRBV28	TRBJ2-7	ASSYRQGAYEQY
TRBV2	TRBJ2-7	ASSEETVEQY
TRBV5-8	TRBJ2-7	ASSLGTVGYYEQY
TRBV30	TRBJ2-6	ASDPPRGANVLT
TRBV30	TRBJ2-6	AWSPDSSGANVLT
TRBV4-3	TRBJ2-7	ASSRGLAGGPYEQY
TRBV9	TRBJ2-3	ASSWAELGTDTQY
TRBV27	TRBJ2-3	ASSLSGRDRVTDTQY
TRBV5-1	TRBJ1-6	ASSLATGDYNSPLH
TRBV11-2	TRBJ2-3	ASSLRGTDTQY
TRBV25-1	TRBJ2-3	ASGVAERGTDTQY
TRBV19	TRBJ2-4	ASMVAGARGAKNIQY
TRBV10-1	TRBJ2-3	ASSDPAGTSGGDTQY
TRBV6-6	TRBJ2-7	ASSTYSEQY
TRBV4-1	TRBJ2-1	ASSQDQTSSYNEQF
TRBV10-3	TRBJ1-3	AISERDPTRERGNTIY
TRBV10-3	TRBJ2-7	AISESGTGGYEQY
TRBV5-4	TRBJ1-5	ASSLDGTGNQPQH
TRBV5-1	TRBJ2-1	ASSSPGGNEQF
TRBV7-2	TRBJ2-7	ASSPWTSGGAYEQY
TRBV30	TRBJ1-2	AWSEGRQGGYT
TRBV6-1	TRBJ2-5	ASSGGGRAETQY
TRBV5-6	TRBJ2-7	ASSLAPSGAAYEQY
TRBV6-5	TRBJ2-7	ASSTITGVYEQY
TRBV19	TRBJ2-7	ASSTTSGSPYEQY
TRBV6-1	TRBJ2-1	ASTRTSGGGNEQF
TRBV30	TRBJ2-1	AWSGLAGVGEQF